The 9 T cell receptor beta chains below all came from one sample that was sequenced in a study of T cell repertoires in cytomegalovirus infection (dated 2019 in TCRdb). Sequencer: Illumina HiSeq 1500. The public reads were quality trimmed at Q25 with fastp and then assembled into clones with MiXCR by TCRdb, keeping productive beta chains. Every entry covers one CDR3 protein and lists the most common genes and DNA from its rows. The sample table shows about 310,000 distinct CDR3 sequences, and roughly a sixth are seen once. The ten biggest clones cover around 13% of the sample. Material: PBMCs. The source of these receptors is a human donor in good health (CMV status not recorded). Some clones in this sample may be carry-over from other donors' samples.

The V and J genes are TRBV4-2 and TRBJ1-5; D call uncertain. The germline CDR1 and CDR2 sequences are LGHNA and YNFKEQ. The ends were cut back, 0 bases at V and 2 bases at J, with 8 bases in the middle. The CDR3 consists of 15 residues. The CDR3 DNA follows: TGTGCCAGCAGCCAAGAGTTGCTCGGCAATCAGCCCCAGCATTTT. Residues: CASSQELLGNQPQHF.

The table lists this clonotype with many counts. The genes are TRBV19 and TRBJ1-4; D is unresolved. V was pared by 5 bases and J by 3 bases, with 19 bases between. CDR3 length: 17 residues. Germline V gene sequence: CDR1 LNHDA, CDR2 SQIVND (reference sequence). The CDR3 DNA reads TGTGCCAGTAGTCACTCCCGGAAGACGGGGTCTAATGAAAAACTGTTTTTT. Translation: CASSHSRKTGSNEKLFF.

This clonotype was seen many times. This chain's CDR3 is CSARNSNQPQHF. The CDR3 DNA reads as TGCAGTGCTAGAAATAGCAATCAGCCCCAGCATTTT. The rearrangement links TRBV20-1 to TRBJ1-5; D is unresolved. Germline assignment: CDR1 DFQATT and CDR2 SNEGSKA (reference sequence). With 2 bases removed from V and 0 bases from J, the gap between germline ends came to 2 bases. The CDR3 totals 12 residues.

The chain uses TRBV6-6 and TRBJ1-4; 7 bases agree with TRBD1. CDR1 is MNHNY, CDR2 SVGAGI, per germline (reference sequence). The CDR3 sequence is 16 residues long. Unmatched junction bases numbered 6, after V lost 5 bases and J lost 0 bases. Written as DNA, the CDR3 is TGTGCCAGCAGTGGACGACAGGGCTCAACTAATGAAAAACTGTTTTTT. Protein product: CASSGRQGSTNEKLFF.

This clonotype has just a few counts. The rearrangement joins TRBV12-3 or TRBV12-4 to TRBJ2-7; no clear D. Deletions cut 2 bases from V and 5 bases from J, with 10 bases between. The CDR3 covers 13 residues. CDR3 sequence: CASSLWGRNEQYF. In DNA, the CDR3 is TGTGCCAGCAGTTTATGGGGTCGAAACGAGCAGTACTTC.

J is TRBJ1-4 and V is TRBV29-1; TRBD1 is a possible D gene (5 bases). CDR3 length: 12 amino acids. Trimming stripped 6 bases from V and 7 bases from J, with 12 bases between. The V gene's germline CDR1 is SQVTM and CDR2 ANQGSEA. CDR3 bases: TGCAGCGTAGGCCCGGGGCGTGAAAAACTGTTTTTT. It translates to CSVGPGREKLFF.

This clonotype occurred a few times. CDR3 residues: CASSQAILTIVGQAGGGYTF. In nucleotides, the CDR3 is TGTGCCAGCAGCCAAGCCATTCTGACGATTGTCGGGCAGGCTGGGGGAGGCTACACCTTC. J is TRBJ1-2 and V is TRBV3-1, with a tentative D call TRBD1 (5 bases). The ends were cut back, 1 base at V and 8 bases at J, with 32 bases in the middle. The CDR3 extends over 20 amino acids. Germline loops: CDR1 LGHDT, CDR2 YNNKEL (reference sequence). The whole variable domain, remainder taken from reference TRBV3-1 and TRBJ1-2, is DTAVSQTPKYLVTQMGNDKSIKCEQNLGHDTMYWYKQDSKKFLKIMFSYNNKELIINETVPNRFSPKSPDKAHLNLHINSLELGDSAVYFCASSQAILTIVGQAGGGYTFGSGTRLTVV.

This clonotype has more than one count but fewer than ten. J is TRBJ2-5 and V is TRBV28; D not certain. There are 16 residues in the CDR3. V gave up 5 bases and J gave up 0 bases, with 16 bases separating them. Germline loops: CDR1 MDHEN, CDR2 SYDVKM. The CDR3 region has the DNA TGTGCCAGCAGTCCCGGTCCCTTCTCGTACCAAGAGACCCAGTACTTC. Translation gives CASSPGPFSYQETQYF.

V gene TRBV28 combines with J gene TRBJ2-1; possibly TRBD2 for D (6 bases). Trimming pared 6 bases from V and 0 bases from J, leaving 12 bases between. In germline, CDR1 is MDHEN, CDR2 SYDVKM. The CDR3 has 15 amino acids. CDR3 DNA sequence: TGTGCCAGCAGGGAGGGCCGTAACTCCTACAATGAGCAGTTCTTC. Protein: CASREGRNSYNEQFF.